This is a list of T cell receptor beta chains from one sample in a study of blood T cell repertoires in COVID-19. TCRdb keeps only in-frame clones here, not all; method: immunoSEQ multiplex PCR. Of about 170,000 clones listed, 70% to 85% are singletons. The sequenced sample was PBMCs or T cells enriched from blood (not recorded which). These receptors all stem from a man in his fifties who had recovered from COVID-19. The CDR3 runs from the conserved cysteine through the conserved F or W. A D gene is named only where the DNA matches it firmly. For some rows the clone size is stated as once, few or many, or as a class when expanded; others skip it.

v_call	clone_size	d_call	j_call	cdr3_nt	cdr3_aa
TRBV19	.	TRBD2	TRBJ2-1	TGTGCCAGTAGTATACTACTAGCGCTCAATGAGCAGTTCTTC	CASSILLALNEQFF
TRBV7-2	.	.	TRBJ1-1	TGTGCCAGCAGCTACCAACAGAACACTGAAGCTTTCTTT	CASSYQQNTEAFF
TRBV19	.	TRBD1	TRBJ1-2	TGTGCCAGTACCACGGACAGGGACCGTCATGGCTACACCTTC	CASTTDRDRHGYTF
TRBV11-2	few	.	TRBJ1-3	TGTGCCAGCAGCTTAGATTCCGGGGGAACTGGAAACACCATATATTTT	CASSLDSGGTGNTIYF
TRBV11-2	.	.	TRBJ1-2	TGTGCCAGCAGCTTAGTTCTGTCTAACTATGGCTACACCTTC	CASSLVLSNYGYTF
TRBV5-5	.	.	TRBJ2-5	TGTGCCAGCAGCTGGTCGGGACAACCTCAAGAGACCCAGTACTTC	CASSWSGQPQETQYF
TRBV9	.	.	TRBJ1-2	TGTGCCAGCAGCGTAGAAGGGGGTGGCTACACCTTC	CASSVEGGGYTF
TRBV19	.	.	TRBJ1-1	TGTGCCAGTAGTATATGGGCAGGGGAAGTGAACACTGAAGCTTTCTTT	CASSIWAGEVNTEAFF
TRBV21-1	.	.	TRBJ1-2	TGTGCCAGCAGCAAACCCCTTAACTATGGCTACACCTTC	CASSKPLNYGYTF
TRBV6-2/TRBV6-3	.	.	TRBJ1-5	TGTGCCAGCAGTTACTCGTCGGGTCAGCCCCAGCATTTT	CASSYSSGQPQHF
TRBV6-6	.	TRBD1	TRBJ1-2	TGTGCCAGCAGTCTTGGGACAGGGGATGGCTACACCTTC	CASSLGTGDGYTF
TRBV4-1	.	TRBD2	TRBJ2-2	TGCGCCAGCAGCCCCCAACCCATTTCTAGCGGGGGCCGCACCGGGGAGCTGTTTTTT	CASSPQPISSGGRTGELFF
TRBV2	.	.	TRBJ1-5	TGTGCCAGCCGCGGGGATAGCAATCAGCCCCAGCATTTT	CASRGDSNQPQHF
TRBV12-3/TRBV12-4	once	.	TRBJ1-1	TGTGCCAGCAGTTTTTACAGGGATGAAGCTTTCTTT	CASSFYRDEAFF
TRBV5-4	.	.	TRBJ1-3	TGTGCCAGCAGTTCGACAGCTGGAAACACCATATATTTT	CASSSTAGNTIYF
TRBV3-1/TRBV3-2	.	TRBD1	TRBJ1-5	TGTGCCAGCAGCATCGAGGGGGCTAAGCCCCAGCATTTT	CASSIEGAKPQHF
TRBV12-5	.	.	TRBJ1-1	TGTGCTAGTGGTTACGGGGTCACTGAAGCTTTCTTT	CASGYGVTEAFF
TRBV3-1/TRBV3-2	.	.	TRBJ1-3	TGTGCCAGCAGCCACTCTCAGGTGGGAAACACCATATATTTT	CASSHSQVGNTIYF
TRBV5-1	.	TRBD1	TRBJ1-4	TGCGCCAGCAGCGGGGGACAGGTTGCAACTAATGAAAAACTGTTTTTT	CASSGGQVATNEKLFF
TRBV3-1/TRBV3-2	.	.	TRBJ1-2	TGTGCCAGCAGCCAAGATCTTGCAGGCGCGGGCTATGGCTACACCTTC	CASSQDLAGAGYGYTF
TRBV5-4	.	TRBD2	TRBJ2-1	TGTGCCAGCAGCTTGGATACTAGCGGGGGGGCATGGAATGAGCAGTTCTTC	CASSLDTSGGAWNEQFF
TRBV30	.	TRBD1	TRBJ2-5	TGTGCCTGGAGTGCCCCGAGAGGCCAGGGGGCGAGAGAGACCCAGTACTTC	CAWSAPRGQGARETQYF
TRBV2	.	TRBD1	TRBJ2-7	TGTGCCAGCAGTGCAGGGGGCCCCTACGAGCAGTACTTC	CASSAGGPYEQYF
TRBV10-1	.	TRBD1	TRBJ1-1	TGCGCCAGCAGTGAGTCGCCGGGACAGGGGGCTCGGAACACTGAAGCTTTCTTT	CASSESPGQGARNTEAFF
TRBV4-2	.	.	TRBJ1-3	TGTGCCAGCAGCCAAGATCGGGTTTCCGGAAACACCATATATTTT	CASSQDRVSGNTIYF
TRBV5-1	once	.	TRBJ1-1	TGCGCCAGCAGCTTGGAGTCAGCGGGCACTGAAGCTTTCTTT	CASSLESAGTEAFF